This T cell receptor (beta chain) was identified in a study of shared clonotypes between healthy human individuals. TCRdb's table, derived via immunoSEQ multiplex PCR, lists solely in-frame clones and lacks some. The sample has over 1.4 million clones, 95% to 97% seen once. In its sample, this clone was seen a few times. CDR1 and CDR2 (germline): GTSNPN, SVGIG (reference sequence). V was trimmed by 4 bases and J by 0 bases, leaving 6 bases between them. This CDR3 spans 12 amino acids. The TCR sequence derives from a man aged 25-40 years in good health. The chain links TRBV30 to TRBJ1-1; D unclear. Material: naive CD4+ T cells sorted from blood. Specified subset: CD45RA+ positively selected. CDR3 sequence reads: CAWTRLNTEAFF. In DNA form, the CDR3 reads TGTGCCTGGACCAGATTGAACACTGAAGCTTTCTTT.